Sequencing of this T cell receptor beta chain was carried out in a study of blood T cell repertoires in COVID-19. CDR3 length: 13 residues. Trimming shortened V by 11 bases and J by 7 bases, and 15 bases separated the two germline ends. Germline V gives CDR1 MNHEY, CDR2 SVGAGI. Measured with immunoSEQ multiplex PCR; TCRdb has only the in-frame clones, and not every one. The repertoire includes about 93,000 clones, under 90% of them detected once, and 5.2% sits in the top ten. Material for sequencing was peripheral blood. The receptor comes from a man aged 55 to 70 with COVID-19, enrolled during active disease. J is TRBJ1-6 and V is TRBV6-5; D call uncertain. The CDR3 loop reads CAGTRAGNSPLHF. CDR3 bases: TGTGCCGGTACCCGGGCGGGGAATTCACCCCTCCACTTT.